This TCR beta chain was captured by sequencing in a study of blood T cell repertoires in COVID-19 (TCRdb year 2020). General notes on the study: Samples covering the acute and convalescent phases of COVID-19 were provided by collaborators in the United States, Italy and Spain. The material from the prospective study consisted of cDNA or gDNA derived from T cells, B-cell-depleted T cells, or PBMCs. Deeply sampled blood TCRbeta repertoires from subjects exposed to, actively infected with, or recovered from COVID-19 were included in the dataset. A freely available public database, intended as a resource for researchers studying the immune response to SARS-CoV-2, is where the repertoires were released. Samples were obtained from the ongoing ImmuneRACE study (first 160 participants) and from about 1,300 subjects provided by 6 global collaborators. The sample metadata nearly always contained a de-identified subject ID, COVID-19 status, age in years and sex. Where available, HLA class I and class II types were taken from metadata supplied by the sample provider and were not determined by assay-based typing. Summary of the overall study and its limitations: How much clinical and demographic metadata was included differed by source and by participant, and the metadata was provided uncurated.

About this clone itself: Its specific antigen is unknown. Base qualities are missing; no much larger clone stands one base away.

At one collaborating source in Seattle, patients were enrolled during active infection and were followed longitudinally through the course of disease. Whole blood was collected in K2EDTA tubes by collaborating institutions according to the institutions' own protocols. For TCRbeta analysis, collaborators shipped samples as frozen whole blood, isolated PBMCs, or DNA extracted from either of those sample types. CDR1 ENHRY and CDR2 SYGVKD are derived from the germline V gene. The CDR3 runs 14 residues from the cysteine to the phenylalanine. Only CDR3 DNA is held: 42 bases, read in frame from base 1. V is clipped by 8 bases and J by 5 bases, and the sequence between their germline boundaries is 18 bases long. The immunoSEQ Assay, a bias-controlled multiplex PCR, was used to amplify TCRbeta CDR3 regions from genomic DNA. On the authors' methods: Within the assay, amplification of reference gene primers was used to estimate how many nucleated cells each sample contained. To quantify the absolute abundance of each unique TCRbeta CDR3 rearrangement, sequence reads were collapsed and filtered. For each sample, productive Simpson clonality was calculated by taking the square root of Simpson's diversity index across productive rearrangements. TCRdb retrieved this table from immuneACCESS and kept in-frame rearrangements only. Not all clones are present; in checked studies, unresolved V genes account for under half, and no reason is known for the remainder. Clone size and the V and J calls come from that table; the DNA yielded D and trimming. The sample table holds almost 200,000 clones, of which 70% to 80% were seen once. Approximately 6% of the sample goes to the ten largest clones.

The source is a woman between 40 and 55 years old with COVID-19, enrolled during active disease. Material: peripheral blood. This sequence uses TRBV10-3 and TRBJ1-1, with a weak D call of TRBD1 (5 bases match). The base sequence is TGTGCCATCGACAATCCTGGGGAGGGGACTGAAGCTTTCTTT. It encodes CAIDNPGEGTEAFF.